This T cell receptor (beta chain) was documented in a study of shared clonotypes between healthy human individuals. Notes on the study in general: Among the subsets, naive ones generally showed larger estimated richness than memory ones.

Note on this clone: Its antigen is as yet unknown. Distinct nucleotide sequences in the sample also encode this CDR3.

The authors distributed each subset's genomic DNA evenly over several immunoSEQ plates. Assay used: immunoSEQ multiplex PCR; TCRdb lists only in-frame clones, some missing. Altogether a few million clones are present, just over 90% being singletons, with the ten largest covering under 0.45%. Sequencing was done on a sample of naive CD4+ T cells from PBMCs. Subset noted: CD45RA+ positively selected. This sequence originates from a man aged 18 to 30 in good health. Some clones in this sample may be carry-over from other donors' samples.

In DNA form, the CDR3 reads TGTGCCAGCAGCTTGACGAGACAAGAGACCCAGTACTTC. It specifies CASSLTRQETQYF. The chain uses TRBV7-7 and TRBJ2-5; D gene unclear. This CDR3 is 13 amino acids long. Germline V gene data show CDR1 as SSHAT and CDR2 as FNYEAQ (reference sequence). V shed 3 bases and J shed 2 bases, with 7 bases lying between them.